The sequence of this T cell receptor (beta chain) was determined in a study of blood T cell repertoires in COVID-19. Germline assignment: CDR1 LNHDA and CDR2 SQIVND (reference sequence). This CDR3 has 13 residues. V shed 8 bases, J shed 6 bases, and the junction held 7 bases outside the gene matches. Data came from immunoSEQ multiplex PCR; TCRdb stores just in-frame clones and leaves some out. The table lists 60,000 to 75,000 clones, more than 75% of them singletons, with approximately 4% in the top ten. V and J are TRBV19 and TRBJ1-2; 9 nucleotides match TRBD1. Sequencing input: peripheral blood. The clonotype comes from a human donor in a cohort sampled during active COVID-19. The DNA for the CDR3 is TGTGCCAGTGGGGACAGGGAAGGGGATGGCTACACCTTC. It codes for CASGDREGDGYTF. Full variable domain (remainder filled in from reference TRBV19 and TRBJ1-2): DGGITQSPKYLFRKEGQNVTLSCEQNLNHDAMYWYRQDPGQGLRLIYYSQIVNDFQKGDIAEGYSVSREKKESFPLTVTSAQKNPTAFYLCASGDREGDGYTFGSGTRLTVV.